Sequencing of this T cell receptor beta chain was carried out in a study of shared clonotypes between healthy human individuals. Findings of the study overall: Donors were few, which limited the genetic and exposure-history diversity represented.

As for this clone: The antigen is not known.

The germline gives CDR1 MDHEN, CDR2 SYDVKM. CDR3 length equals 17 residues. The J segment lost 0 bases and the V segment lost 7 bases, leaving 12 bases of the junction unmatched. This table comes from immunoSEQ multiplex PCR, and its TCRdb copy is limited to in-frame clones, with some not included. The sample contains 490,000 or so clones, roughly 85% of which appear only once. All donors were Caucasian adults living in Nashville, Tennessee. This TCR derives from a woman aged 40 to 49 in good health. Some clones in this sample may be carry-over from other donors' samples. The J gene is TRBJ1-5, the V gene TRBV28; 7 nucleotides align to TRBD1. Sequencing was carried out using PBMCs. CDR3 DNA sequence: TGTGCCAGCAATCAACAGGGGATGGGGTATAGCAATCAGCCCCAGCATTTT. Translation gives CASNQQGMGYSNQPQHF. Based on the CDR3 plus reference TRBV28 and TRBJ1-5, the full variable domain is DVKVTQSSRYLVKRTGEKVFLECVQDMDHENMFWYRQDPGLGLRLIYFSYDVKMKEKGDIPEGYSVSREKKERFSLILESASTNQTSMYLCASNQQGMGYSNQPQHFGDGTRLSIL.